This T cell receptor beta chain was found in a study of cytotoxic CD8 clonotypes in ibrutinib-treated CLL. Regarding the study as a whole: Having risen at ibrutinib response, clonality had fallen back toward baseline by progression. Under therapy, public clonotypes either contracted or stayed stable, and they were uncommon.

Per the germline V gene, CDR1 is SGHTA and CDR2 is FQGTGA. The CDR3 runs to 14 residues. The germline V and J ends were trimmed by 4 bases and 8 bases, with 15 bases remaining between them. The data were produced by immunoSEQ multiplex PCR, yet TCRdb's version contains in-frame clones alone and is incomplete. The sample has some 140,000 clones; more than 85% are singletons. Turning to this clone: Its antigen is not known.

Sequencing used PBMCs, obtained after 12 months of ibrutinib treatment. The rearrangement joins TRBV7-3 to TRBJ2-1; tentative D call: TRBD2 (5 bases). The sequence came from a human donor with chronic lymphocytic leukemia. The CDR3 DNA follows: TGTGCCAGCAGCTCATTCTCTAGCATGGATGAGCAGTTCTTC. Residues: CASSSFSSMDEQFF. Filled out from reference TRBV7-3 and TRBJ2-1, the complete variable domain reads GAGVSQTPSNKVTEKGKYVELRCDPISGHTALYWYRQSLGQGPEFLIYFQGTGAADDSGLPNDRFFAVRPEGSVSTLKIQRTERGDSAVYLCASSSFSSMDEQFFGPGTRLTVL.